The 14 T cell receptor beta chains listed next were all sequenced from one sample in a study of beta chain features in type 1 diabetes. Study results and limitations: Type 1 diabetes patients had moderately but significantly shorter TCRB CDR3s in all four CD4+ subsets.

Reverse transcribing all isolated RNA meant expressed TCRB transcripts were sequenced. The protocol was immunoSEQ multiplex PCR, while the TCRdb copy is restricted to in-frame clones and leaves out a portion. The data contain 120,000 or so clones, roughly 17% of them singletons. These receptors are not linked to any known antigen. Input material: central memory CD4+ T cells from blood. The receptors here all came from a man younger than 35 with type 1 diabetes.

This clone was found a few times. The CDR3, as DNA: TGTGCCATCAGTGTTGGATACGAGCAGTACTTC. Its translation is CAISVGYEQYF. This rearrangement joins TRBV10-3 to TRBJ2-7; D ambiguous. Germline V gene sequence: CDR1 ENHRY, CDR2 SYGVKD. This CDR3 is built from 11 residues. V lost 4 bases and J 4 bases, leaving 5 bases between the germline ends.

This chain uses TRBV6-5 with TRBJ1-2, with D perhaps TRBD1 (6 bases). The CDR3 consists of 15 residues. Trimming left V 0 bases short and J 2 bases short, with 10 bases between. CDR1 and CDR2 (germline): MNHEY, SVGAGI. The CDR3 nucleotides are TGTGCCAGCAGTTACTCGGGACAAAACAACTATGGCTACACCTTC. It specifies CASSYSGQNNYGYTF.

V usage is TRBV5-1 and J usage is TRBJ2-4, with D perhaps TRBD2 (6 bases). Germline assignment: CDR1 SGHRS and CDR2 YFSETQ. Trimming removed 7 bases at V and 7 bases at J, with 18 bases between. This CDR3 is built from 14 residues. This CDR3 is CASGRGAEGNIQYF. The CDR3 nucleotides are TGCGCCAGCGGGAGAGGAGCGGAGGGGAACATTCAGTACTTC.

For this clone: Within the sample, other DNA sequences also encode this same CDR3. The rearrangement links TRBV9 to TRBJ2-5; unclear D gene. The CDR3 is 16 residues long. The germline V gene encodes CDR1 SGDLS and CDR2 YYNGEE. Trimming removed 0 bases from V and 1 base from J, with 13 bases in between. The CDR3 spells CASSVVGSGGQETQYF. Here the CDR3 DNA reads TGTGCCAGCAGCGTAGTAGGCTCGGGTGGCCAAGAGACCCAGTACTTC.

This clone occurred a few times. The V call is TRBV7-2, the J call TRBJ2-1; D is undetermined. Germline CDR1 and CDR2: SGHTA and FQGNSA. The CDR3 sequence is 13 residues long. The germline V and J ends were trimmed by 4 bases and 4 bases, with 8 bases remaining between them. As DNA, the CDR3 is TGTGCCAGCAGCTCGGCCACTTACAATGAGCAGTTCTTC. Translating it yields CASSSATYNEQFF.

A word on this clone: This same CDR3 is encoded by further DNA sequences in the sample. The chain is built from TRBV2 and TRBJ2-5; 7 bases agree with TRBD1. The CDR3 runs 14 residues. CDR1 is SNHLY, CDR2 FYNNEI, per germline. The trim removed 1 base at V and 4 bases at J, leaving 3 bases unmatched. The DNA of the CDR3 is TGTGCCAGCAGTGAAGGACAGGGTGGAGAGACCCAGTACTTC. Amino acids: CASSEGQGGETQYF. The full variable domain, rest sourced from reference TRBV2 and TRBJ2-5, is EPEVTQTPSHQVTQMGQEVILRCVPISNHLYFYWYRQILGQKVEFLVSFYNNEISEKSEIFDDQFSVERPDGSNFTLKIRSTKLEDSAMYFCASSEGQGGETQYFGPGTRLLVL.

The chain couples TRBV5-1 to TRBJ2-5; TRBD1 matches 9 bases. The CDR3 length is 15 residues. Germline V gene lookup returns CDR1 SGHRS and CDR2 YFSETQ. V shed 2 bases and J 4 bases; nucleotides not matched to a gene: 6. CDR3: CASSFSLQGAETQYF. The DNA of the CDR3 is TGCGCCAGCAGCTTCTCACTACAGGGGGCAGAGACCCAGTACTTC.

This clone showed up just a few times. The chain carries TRBV5-1 and TRBJ1-2; no reliable D call. CDR3 length equals 16 residues. Germline assignment: CDR1 SGHRS and CDR2 YFSETQ. V shed 4 bases and J shed 8 bases, with 24 bases lying between them. Written as DNA, the CDR3 is TGCGCCAGCAGCGCGGACGGTAGCCTACGGTCGGAGGGCTACACCTTC. Translated, it gives CASSADGSLRSEGYTF. Drawing the rest from reference TRBV5-1 and TRBJ1-2, the complete variable domain is KAGVTQTPRYLIKTRGQQVTLSCSPISGHRSVSWYQQTPGQGLQFLFEYFSETQRNKGNFPGRFSGRQFSNSRSEMNVSTLELGDSALYLCASSADGSLRSEGYTFGSGTRLTVV.

The CDR3 DNA sequence: TGCAGCGTTGAAGGAGGGGGTAAAGCTTTCTTT. It translates to CSVEGGGKAFF. The chain couples TRBV29-1 to TRBJ1-1, with a possible D match to TRBD1 (6 bases). The germline V gene has CDR1 SQVTM and CDR2 ANQGSEA. The CDR3 covers 11 residues. V was pared by 1 base and J by 9 bases, with 9 bases between.

The chain is built from TRBV2 and TRBJ2-7; D assignment may be TRBD1 or TRBD2 (7 bases each). There are 14 residues in the CDR3. V gave up 3 bases and J gave up 4 bases, with 13 bases separating them. Germline CDR1 is SNHLY and CDR2 is FYNNEI. CDR3 in DNA: TGTGCCAGCAGTGACAGTCAGGGGGGGTACGAGCAGTACTTC. Its translation is CASSDSQGGYEQYF.

This clone was detected once. This rearrangement joins TRBV7-2 to TRBJ2-4, with D tentatively TRBD1 (5 bases). CDR3 length: 13 amino acids. The germline V gene has CDR1 SGHTA and CDR2 FQGNSA. Trimming took off 0 bases at V and 8 bases at J, with 8 bases between the two ends. This CDR3 reads CASSLAGDDIQYF. The DNA for the CDR3 is TGTGCCAGCAGCTTAGCAGGGGATGACATTCAGTACTTC.

A remark on this clone: The same CDR3 is also encoded by other DNA sequences in this sample. The chain links TRBV29-1 to TRBJ2-1; possibly TRBD2 for D (6 bases). This CDR3 is 14 amino acids long. Per germline, CDR1 SQVTM and CDR2 ANQGSEA. Trimming cost V 4 bases and J 9 bases, with 19 bases left between them. This CDR3 is CSVAQVSEGGEQFF. The CDR3 coding sequence is TGCAGCGTTGCTCAGGTGTCGGAGGGTGGTGAGCAGTTCTTC.

The chain is built from TRBV7-9 and TRBJ2-1; D gene uncertain. From germline, CDR1 is SEHNR and CDR2 FQNEAQ (reference sequence). V was clipped by 5 bases and J by 4 bases, with 15 bases between them. The CDR3 consists of 15 residues. The DNA of the CDR3 is TGTGCCAGCAGCCCACGGGCCTTCCAGTACAATGAGCAGTTCTTC. Its translation: CASSPRAFQYNEQFF.

The rearrangement uses TRBV2 and TRBJ1-2; D is ambiguous. Trimming shortened V by 7 bases and J by 6 bases, and 12 bases separated the two germline ends. The CDR3 extends over 12 amino acids. Germline V CDR1 and CDR2: SNHLY, FYNNEI. The CDR3 region has the DNA TGTGCCAGCATGCGGAGGCTGGATGGCTACACCTTC. Translation: CASMRRLDGYTF.